A single sample is the source of the 21 T cell receptor beta chains below, sequenced in a study of tumor and adjacent non-tumor tissue in lung cancer. RNA was extracted from bulk tissue without any cell sorting. More than 3 cm separated this lung sample from the edge of the tumor. TCRbeta libraries were built with three rounds of nested PCR, modified from ARM-PCR. MiXCR, applied by TCRdb to the multiplex PCR reads, yields one record per CDR3 protein. The sample carries about 100,000 distinct CDR3 sequences, about 62% recorded once. Sequencing input: distant non-tumor lung tissue. These receptor sequences come from a man aged 25-45 years with non-small cell lung cancer.

This chain connects TRBV20-1 to TRBJ1-3; D call uncertain. The V gene lost 1 base and the J gene lost 4 bases, with 11 bases spanning the gap. The CDR3 contains 14 residues. CDR1 is DFQATT, CDR2 SNEGSKA, per germline (reference sequence). The CDR3 protein is CSARVEGLGNTIYF. The CDR3 bases are TGCAGTGCTAGAGTAGAGGGCCTCGGAAACACCATATATTTT.

For this clonotype: This CDR3 fails to terminate in the conserved phenylalanine or tryptophan, so it likely reflects a read error. The chain uses TRBV7-9 and TRBJ2-5; a possible D gene is TRBD1 (6 bases). V was pared by 5 bases and J by 2 bases, with 12 bases between. This CDR3 is built from 14 residues. CDR1 is SEHNR and CDR2 is FQNEAQ in the germline V gene (reference sequence). The CDR3 protein is CASSHTGTQETQYS. In DNA form, the CDR3 reads TGTGCCAGCAGCCACACCGGGACACAAGAGACCCAGTACTCC.

As concerns this clonotype: A read error may be the cause here, since a much bigger clone is one base away. The chain recombines TRBV20-1 with TRBJ2-3, with a possible D match to TRBD2 (7 bases). The CDR3 totals 18 residues. In germline, CDR1 is DFQATT, CDR2 SNEGSKA (reference sequence). The CDR3 loop is CSVRGGGGSGAPPDTQYF. The CDR3 nucleotides read TGCAGTGTTAGAGGGGGTGGCGGGAGCGGGGCCCCTCCAGATACGCAGTATTTT.

A remark on this clonotype: In this CDR3 the conserved last residue, phenylalanine or tryptophan, is missing, so a read error is likely. V is TRBV11-3 and J is TRBJ2-1; D uncertain. The CDR3 totals 15 residues. Germline CDR1 SGHNT, CDR2 YENEEA. The CDR3 nucleotides are TGTGCCAACAGCCTATTGCCGCCTCCCTACAATGAGCAGTTCCTC. This encodes CANSLLPPPYNEQFL.

For this clonotype: The CDR3 carries no conserved terminal phenylalanine or tryptophan, so it likely arises from a read error. The rearrangement uses TRBV20-1 and TRBJ2-3; 7 bases are shared with TRBD2. The germline gives CDR1 DFQATT, CDR2 SNEGSKA (reference sequence). The CDR3 sequence is 14 residues long. For the CDR3, the DNA is TGCGGTGCCCCCCCTGGAGGGAGGGCAGATACGCAGTATTAT. Protein product: CGAPPGGRADTQYY.

In regard to this clonotype: Its ends do not fully match the called genes, so a read error is possible. V is TRBV6-5 and J is TRBJ1-1; perhaps TRBD1 as D (5 bases). Germline V gene data show CDR1 as MNHEY and CDR2 as SVGAGI. The CDR3 sequence is 14 residues long. CDR3 protein: CVSTQPGRGTEAFF. The CDR3 bases are TGTGTCAGCACCCAACCGGGACGGGGCACTGAAGCTTTCTTT.

J is TRBJ2-7 and V is TRBV28; 8 bases match TRBD1. Trimming at V came to 8 bases and at J to 5 bases, leaving 14 bases not matched to a gene. The CDR3 length is 15 residues. Germline V gene sequence: CDR1 MDHEN, CDR2 SYDVKM. The CDR3 sequence: CASCSHLTGADEQYF. The CDR3 DNA follows: TGTGCCAGCTGTTCCCACCTGACAGGGGCTGACGAGCAGTACTTC.

This clonotype was picked up a small number of times. Relative to the germline gene, one junction end is altered; a read error may explain this. This chain connects TRBV6-1 to TRBJ1-1; D remains unclear. The length of the CDR3 is 14 residues. CDR1 is MNHNS, CDR2 SASEGT, per germline. The CDR3 DNA follows: TGTGCTAGCAGGACCTTTCCACAGAACACTGAAGCTTTCTTT. It encodes CASRTFPQNTEAFF.

About this clonotype: One end of the junction varies from germline; a read error may be responsible. The CDR3, as DNA: TGTGCCAGCAGTTCCGGACAGGGGGCAATCCATGAACAGTTCTTC. It encodes CASSSGQGAIHEQFF. V usage is TRBV6-5 and J usage is TRBJ2-1; 11 nucleotides align to TRBD1. The germline V gene encodes CDR1 MNHEY and CDR2 SVGAGI. There are 15 residues in the CDR3.

A note on this clonotype: At one end, the junction sequence differs from germline, possibly due to a read error. The chain recombines TRBV4-2 with TRBJ2-7; no firm D call. The CDR3 is 14 amino acids. Looked up from germline, CDR1 is LGHNA and CDR2 is YNFKEQ. In DNA, the CDR3 is TGTGCCAGCAGTCTTCGGGTTAGTTCCTACGTGCAGTACTTC. Amino acid sequence: CASSLRVSSYVQYF.

This sequence joins TRBV24-1 and TRBJ2-1, with D possibly called TRBD1 or TRBD2 (5 bases each). The CDR3 totals 15 residues. Per the germline V gene, CDR1 is KGHDR and CDR2 is SFDVKD. The V gene lost 5 bases and the J gene lost 8 bases, with 18 bases spanning the gap. CDR3 loop: CATSGRDLTRDEQFF. The CDR3 DNA follows: TGTGCCACCAGTGGACGGGACCTCACTAGGGATGAGCAGTTCTTC.

This clonotype was picked up many times. The chain has TRBV7-9 and TRBJ2-1; D gene ambiguous. This CDR3 has 13 amino acids. CDR1 and CDR2 from the germline V gene are SEHNR and FQNEAQ (reference sequence). V was shortened by 6 bases and J by 0 bases, with 6 bases between the two germline ends. The CDR3 is CASRLSSYNEQFF. The CDR3 DNA reads as TGTGCCAGCAGGTTAAGCTCCTACAATGAGCAGTTCTTC.

The chain uses TRBV18 and TRBJ2-5; D is uncertain. Trimming removed 8 bases from V and 0 bases from J, with 4 bases in between. In germline, CDR1 is KGHSH, CDR2 LQKENI. This CDR3 has 11 residues. The CDR3 DNA reads as TGTGCCAGCCGGTACCAAGAGACCCAGTACTTC. Amino acid sequence: CASRYQETQYF. Drawing the rest from reference TRBV18 and TRBJ2-5, the complete variable domain is NAGVMQNPRHLVRRRGQEARLRCSPMKGHSHVYWYRQLPEEGLKFMVYLQKENIIDESGMPKERFSAEFPKEGPSILRIQQVVRGDSAAYFCASRYQETQYFGPGTRLLVL.

This clonotype was picked up many times. The rearrangement links TRBV4-1 to TRBJ1-1, with D possibly TRBD1 on 6 matching bases. This CDR3 has 14 residues. Trimming removed 3 bases at V and 2 bases at J, with 10 bases between. CDR1 MGHRA and CDR2 YSYEKL come from the germline V gene. CDR3 region: CASSHPDSNTEAFF. The CDR3 region has the DNA TGCGCCAGCAGCCACCCGGACAGTAACACTGAAGCTTTCTTT.

This clonotype was detected a few times. This may be a read error, as it is one base from a much larger clone. CDR3 coding DNA: TGTGCCAGCAGTTTACAGGGGTTAATTACTGATGCTTTCTTT. It translates to CASSLQGLITDAFF. The genes are TRBV12-3 or TRBV12-4 and TRBJ1-1, with D perhaps TRBD1 (6 bases). CDR3 length: 14 amino acids.

The chain employs TRBV6-2 or TRBV6-3 and TRBJ2-5, with D perhaps matching TRBD1 or TRBD2 (5 bases each). V lost 2 bases and J lost 4, with 11 bases in between. The CDR3 runs to 14 residues. Per germline, CDR1 MNHEY and CDR2 SVGEGT. The CDR3: CASSYNWGRETQYF. The CDR3 coding sequence is TGTGCCAGCAGTTACAATTGGGGACGAGAGACCCAGTACTTC.

Comment on this clonotype: One junction end does not reproduce the germline sequence, and a read error may be involved. The chain is built from TRBV5-5 and TRBJ1-1; D not resolved. CDR1 is SGHKS and CDR2 is YYEKEE in the germline V gene (reference sequence). The CDR3 extends over 16 amino acids. CDR3 sequence reads: CASSFLSSAVNTEAFF. The DNA of the CDR3 is TGTGCCAGCAGCTTTCTCTCGTCAGCCGTGAACACTGAAGCTTTTTTT.

Details on this clonotype: A junction end diverges from the germline sequence, so it may reflect a read error. V gene TRBV6-2 or TRBV6-3 combines with J gene TRBJ2-6; D gene ambiguous. This CDR3 region has 14 residues. Looked up from germline, CDR1 is MNHEY and CDR2 is SVGEGT. The CDR3 DNA reads as TGTGCCAGCAATTACAACTTTGGGGTCAACGTCCTGACTTTC. Amino acids: CASNYNFGVNVLTF.

About this clonotype: This may come from a read error, since a much larger clone is one base off. This is likely a read error, given that the CDR3 carries no conserved phenylalanine or tryptophan at its end. The gene calls are TRBV4-1 and TRBJ1-4; D remains ambiguous. This CDR3 is 17 amino acids long. The V and J ends lost 0 bases and 5 bases respectively, with 16 bases between them. CDR1 MGHRA and CDR2 YSYEKL come from the germline V gene. The CDR3 DNA reads as TGCGCCAGCAGCCAAGACCCGTATCCCGCAATCAATGAAAAACTGTTTTCT. Its translation: CASSQDPYPAINEKLFS.

This clonotype has just a few counts. This may arise from a read error, as a much more abundant clone is one base away. This chain uses TRBV5-5 with TRBJ2-7; possible D gene TRBD1, 5 bases. This CDR3 has 17 amino acids. V lost 2 bases and J 0 bases, leaving 18 bases between the germline ends. Germline V gene sequence: CDR1 SGHKS, CDR2 YYEKEE (reference sequence). Here the CDR3 DNA reads TGTGCCAGCAGCTTAGGATCCAGACAGCGAACCTCCTACGAGCAGTACTTC. This codes for CASSLGSRQRTSYEQYF. Together with reference TRBV5-5 and TRBJ2-7, the CDR3 gives the full variable domain: DAGVTQSPTHLIKTRGQQVTLRCSPISGHKSVSWYQQVLGQGPQFIFQYYEKEERGRGNFPDRFSARQFPNYSSELNVNALLLGDSALYLCASSLGSRQRTSYEQYFGPGTRLTVT.

Worth noting for this clonotype: This may be a read error, as it is one base from a much larger clone. The rearrangement joins TRBV12-3 or TRBV12-4 to TRBJ2-2, with D unresolved. This CDR3 contains 15 residues. The CDR3: CVSSLVVSDTGELFF. The CDR3 nucleotides read TGTGTCAGCAGTTTAGTGGTGTCCGACACCGGGGAGCTGTTTTTT.